This TCR beta chain appears in the sequencing data of a study of OX40 agonist ivuxolimab in advanced cancers. This clone was seen only a few times. The CDR3 loop spans 13 amino acids. V was clipped by 1 base and J by 3 bases, with 6 bases between them. The V gene's germline CDR1 is SGHTA and CDR2 FQGTGA. Produced via immunoSEQ multiplex PCR; TCRdb's table is partial and in-frame only. Of around 67,000 clones detected, about four fifths appear once; the ten largest clones hold roughly 7.9%. The chain links TRBV7-3 to TRBJ1-1; D unclear. This receptor was obtained from an adult with an advanced solid tumor such as melanoma, head and neck, liver or kidney cancer. The sample in question was CD4+ or CD8+ T cells sorted from blood, obtained in a trial of the OX40 agonist ivuxolimab. In nucleotides, the CDR3 is TGTGCCAGCAGCTTAAGTCGGGACACTGAAGCTTTCTTT. It specifies CASSLSRDTEAFF. Combining the CDR3 with reference TRBV7-3 and TRBJ1-1 gives the whole variable domain GAGVSQTPSNKVTEKGKYVELRCDPISGHTALYWYRQSLGQGPEFLIYFQGTGAADDSGLPNDRFFAVRPEGSVSTLKIQRTERGDSAVYLCASSLSRDTEAFFGQGTRLTVV.